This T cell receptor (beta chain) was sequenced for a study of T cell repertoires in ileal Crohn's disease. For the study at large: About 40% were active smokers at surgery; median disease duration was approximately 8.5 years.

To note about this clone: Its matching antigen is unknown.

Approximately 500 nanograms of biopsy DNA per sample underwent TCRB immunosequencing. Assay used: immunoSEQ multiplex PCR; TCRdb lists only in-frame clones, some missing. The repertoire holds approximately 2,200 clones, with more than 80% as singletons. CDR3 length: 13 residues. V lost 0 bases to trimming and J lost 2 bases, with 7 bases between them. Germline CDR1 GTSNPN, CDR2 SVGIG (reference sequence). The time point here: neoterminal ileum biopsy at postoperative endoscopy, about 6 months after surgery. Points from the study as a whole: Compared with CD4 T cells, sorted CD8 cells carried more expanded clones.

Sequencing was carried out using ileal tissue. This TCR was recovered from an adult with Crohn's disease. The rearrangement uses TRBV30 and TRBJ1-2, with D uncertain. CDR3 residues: CAWSVRENYGYTF. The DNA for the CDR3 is TGTGCCTGGAGTGTACGGGAGAACTATGGCTACACCTTC.